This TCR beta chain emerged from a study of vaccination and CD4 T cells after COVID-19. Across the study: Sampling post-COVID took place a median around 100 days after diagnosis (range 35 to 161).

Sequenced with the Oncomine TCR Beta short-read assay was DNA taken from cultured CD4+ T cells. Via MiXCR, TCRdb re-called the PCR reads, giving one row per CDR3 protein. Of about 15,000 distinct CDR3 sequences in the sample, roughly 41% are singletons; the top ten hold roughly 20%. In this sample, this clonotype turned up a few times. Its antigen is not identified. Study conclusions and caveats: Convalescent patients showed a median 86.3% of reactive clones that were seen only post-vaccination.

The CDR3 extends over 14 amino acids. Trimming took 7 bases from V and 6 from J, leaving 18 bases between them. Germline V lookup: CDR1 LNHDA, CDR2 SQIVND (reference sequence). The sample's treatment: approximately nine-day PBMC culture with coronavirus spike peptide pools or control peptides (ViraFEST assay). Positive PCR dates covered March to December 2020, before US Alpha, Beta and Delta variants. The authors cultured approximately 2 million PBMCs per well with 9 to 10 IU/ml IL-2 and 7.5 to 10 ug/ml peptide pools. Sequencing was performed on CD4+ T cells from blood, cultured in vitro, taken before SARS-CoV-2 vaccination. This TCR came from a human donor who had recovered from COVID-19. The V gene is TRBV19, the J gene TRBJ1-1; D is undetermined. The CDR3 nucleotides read TGTGCCAGTACAACGGCAGGCCTCCCTGCTGAAGCTTTCTTT. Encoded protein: CASTTAGLPAEAFF. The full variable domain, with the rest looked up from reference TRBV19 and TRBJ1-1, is DGGITQSPKYLFRKEGQNVTLSCEQNLNHDAMYWYRQDPGQGLRLIYYSQIVNDFQKGDIAEGYSVSREKKESFPLTVTSAQKNPTAFYLCASTTAGLPAEAFFGQGTRLTVV.